This T cell receptor (beta chain) appears in the sequencing data of a study of tissue T cells after allogeneic stem cell transplantation. The table came from immunoSEQ multiplex PCR; TCRdb's copy has only in-frame clones and leaves some out. The data show 4,000 or so clones, with 40% to 50% seen just once and around 28% held by the top ten. About this clone: A read error is likely here: a far larger clone is one base away. These gene names are mouse names.

Indicated time point: mouse harvest day 14 after allogeneic transplant. The graft held 10^6 splenic CD5+ T cells and 10^7 T-cell-depleted bone marrow cells. Material: gut tissue. This TCR was recovered from a female BALB/c mouse given C57BL/6 T cells with graft-versus-host disease after an allogeneic hematopoietic cell transplant.

CDR3 protein: CASSSTVNHAPLF. CDR3 DNA (partial): TGTGCCAGCAGCTCAACAGTCAACCACGCTCCGCTT. The J gene is TRBJ1-5, the V gene TRBV4; D ambiguous. The sequenced fragment ends 1 residue before the CDR3 boundary, so the rest is inferred from the germline J gene. The CDR3 contains 13 residues. Germline CDR1 reads LGHDT; CDR2 reads YNNKQL (reference sequence).